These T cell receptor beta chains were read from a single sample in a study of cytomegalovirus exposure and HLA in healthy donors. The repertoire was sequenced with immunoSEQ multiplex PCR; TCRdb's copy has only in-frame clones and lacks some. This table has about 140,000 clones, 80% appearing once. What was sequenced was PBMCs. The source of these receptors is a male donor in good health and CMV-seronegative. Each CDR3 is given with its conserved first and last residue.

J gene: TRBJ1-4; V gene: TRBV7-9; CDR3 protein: CASSLGTGGGDEKLFF
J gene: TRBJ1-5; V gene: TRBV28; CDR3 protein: CASSPGVNQPQHF
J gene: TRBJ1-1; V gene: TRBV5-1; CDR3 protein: CASSLASSNTEAFF
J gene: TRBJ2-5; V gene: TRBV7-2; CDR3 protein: CASSPRWGGLGETQYF
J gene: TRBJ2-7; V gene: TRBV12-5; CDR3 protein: CASGLPTNTEGDYEQYF
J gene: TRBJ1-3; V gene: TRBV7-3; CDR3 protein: CASSLEVRITSGNTIYF
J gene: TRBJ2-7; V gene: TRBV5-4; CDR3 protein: CASSLVVGSGVFYF
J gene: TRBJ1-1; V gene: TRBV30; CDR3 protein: CAWIELIEAFF
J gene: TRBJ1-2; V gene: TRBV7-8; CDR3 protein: CASSPRRVGSYGYTF
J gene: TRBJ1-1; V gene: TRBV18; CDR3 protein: CASSPRETGVSEAFF
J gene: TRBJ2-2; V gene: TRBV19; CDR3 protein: CASGGTGELFF
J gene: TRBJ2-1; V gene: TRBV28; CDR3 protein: CASSSGLPIGEQFF
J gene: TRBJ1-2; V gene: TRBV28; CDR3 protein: CARNYGYTF
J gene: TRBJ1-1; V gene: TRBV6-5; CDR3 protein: CASSYARNTEAFF
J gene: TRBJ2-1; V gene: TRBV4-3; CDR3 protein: CVSSQDQGYNEQFF
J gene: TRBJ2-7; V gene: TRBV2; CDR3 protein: CASSTGSPYEQYF
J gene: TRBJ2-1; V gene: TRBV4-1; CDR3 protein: CASSQDSGGLGLYEQFF
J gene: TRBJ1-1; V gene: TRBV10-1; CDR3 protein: CASSYRADTEAFF
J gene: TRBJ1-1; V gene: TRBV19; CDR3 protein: CASSIRGNTEAFF
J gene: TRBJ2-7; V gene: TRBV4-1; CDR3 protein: CASSQEGTSYEQYF
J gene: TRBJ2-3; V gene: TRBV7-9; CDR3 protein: CASSLLVRGGLDTQYF
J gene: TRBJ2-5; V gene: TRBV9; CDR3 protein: CASSAQRGGGETQYF
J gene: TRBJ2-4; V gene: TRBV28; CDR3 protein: CASSSPGLPKNIQYF
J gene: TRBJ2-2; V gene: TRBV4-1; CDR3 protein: CASSQVPGLITGELFF
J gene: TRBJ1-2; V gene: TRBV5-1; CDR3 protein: CASSLAGQGDGYTF
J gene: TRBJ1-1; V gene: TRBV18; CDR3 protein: CASSPRGEGGPEAFF
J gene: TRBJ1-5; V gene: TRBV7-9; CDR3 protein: CASSLQGDNQPQHF
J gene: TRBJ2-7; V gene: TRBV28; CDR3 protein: CASRRQVTSSEQYF
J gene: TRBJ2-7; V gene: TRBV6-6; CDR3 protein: CASSRGTPGAYEQYF
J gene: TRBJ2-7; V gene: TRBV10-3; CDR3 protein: CAIRTPGQNYEQYF